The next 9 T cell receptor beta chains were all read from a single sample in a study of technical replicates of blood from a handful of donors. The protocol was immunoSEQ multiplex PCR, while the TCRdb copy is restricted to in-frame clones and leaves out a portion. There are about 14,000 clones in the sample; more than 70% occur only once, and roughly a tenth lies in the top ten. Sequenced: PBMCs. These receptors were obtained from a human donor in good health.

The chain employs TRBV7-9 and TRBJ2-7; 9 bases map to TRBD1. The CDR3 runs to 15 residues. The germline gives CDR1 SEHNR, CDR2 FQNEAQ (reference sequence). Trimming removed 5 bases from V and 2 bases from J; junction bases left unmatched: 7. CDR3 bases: TGTGCCAGCAGCCCGGGACAGGGTTGGACCTACGAGCAGTACTTC. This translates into CASSPGQGWTYEQYF.

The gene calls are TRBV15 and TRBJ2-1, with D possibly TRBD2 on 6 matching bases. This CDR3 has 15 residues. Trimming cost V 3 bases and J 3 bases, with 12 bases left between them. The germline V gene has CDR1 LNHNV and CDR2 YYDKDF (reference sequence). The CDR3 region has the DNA TGTGCCACCAGCAGGGCAGGACTAAACTACAATGAGCAGTTCTTC. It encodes CATSRAGLNYNEQFF. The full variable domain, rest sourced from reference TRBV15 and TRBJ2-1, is DAMVIQNPRYQVTQFGKPVTLSCSQTLNHNVMYWYQQKSSQAPKLLFHYYDKDFNNEADTPDNFQSRRPNTSFCFLDIRSPGLGDTAMYLCATSRAGLNYNEQFFGPGTRLTVL.

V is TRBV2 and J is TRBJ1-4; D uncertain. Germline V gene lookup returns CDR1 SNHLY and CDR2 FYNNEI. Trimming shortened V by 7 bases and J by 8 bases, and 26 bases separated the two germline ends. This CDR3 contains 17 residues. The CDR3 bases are TGTGCCAGCACCGATATTGGGAGCGTCACAACCGGGGAAAAACTGTTTTTT. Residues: CASTDIGSVTTGEKLFF.

Written as DNA, the CDR3 is TGTGCCAGCAGCTTCCTGGACAGCTTTGGAAACACCATATATTTT. Protein sequence: CASSFLDSFGNTIYF. This chain connects TRBV7-9 to TRBJ1-3; D possibly corresponds to TRBD1 (6 bases). V gave up 3 bases and J gave up 3 bases, with 12 bases separating them. The CDR3 totals 15 residues. The V gene's germline CDR1 is SEHNR and CDR2 FQNEAQ (reference sequence).

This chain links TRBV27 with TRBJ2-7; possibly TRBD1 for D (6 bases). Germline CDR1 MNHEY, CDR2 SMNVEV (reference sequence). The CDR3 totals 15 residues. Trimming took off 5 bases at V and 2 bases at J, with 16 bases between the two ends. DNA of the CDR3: TGTGCCAGCAGTCCCTCGGGACATGAAGCCTACGAGCAGTACTTC. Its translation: CASSPSGHEAYEQYF.

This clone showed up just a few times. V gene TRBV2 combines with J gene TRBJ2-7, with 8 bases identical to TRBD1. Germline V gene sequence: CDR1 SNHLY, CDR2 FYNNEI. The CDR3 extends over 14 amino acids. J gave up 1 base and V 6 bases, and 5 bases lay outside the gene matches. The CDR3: CASRGGQVSYEQYF. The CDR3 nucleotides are TGTGCCAGCAGGGGGGGACAGGTGTCCTACGAGCAGTACTTC.

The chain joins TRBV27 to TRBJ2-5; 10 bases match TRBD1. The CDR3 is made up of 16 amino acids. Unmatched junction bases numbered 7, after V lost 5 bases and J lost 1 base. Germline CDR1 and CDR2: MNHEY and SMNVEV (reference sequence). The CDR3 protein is CASSSGQGESQETQYF. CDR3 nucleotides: TGTGCCAGCAGTAGCGGACAGGGGGAATCCCAAGAGACCCAGTACTTC.

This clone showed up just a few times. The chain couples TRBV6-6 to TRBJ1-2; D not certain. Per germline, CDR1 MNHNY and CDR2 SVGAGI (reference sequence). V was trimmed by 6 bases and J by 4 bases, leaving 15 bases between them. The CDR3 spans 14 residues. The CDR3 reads CASSPRQAFYGYTF. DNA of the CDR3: TGTGCCAGCAGCCCCCGGCAGGCGTTCTATGGCTACACCTTC.

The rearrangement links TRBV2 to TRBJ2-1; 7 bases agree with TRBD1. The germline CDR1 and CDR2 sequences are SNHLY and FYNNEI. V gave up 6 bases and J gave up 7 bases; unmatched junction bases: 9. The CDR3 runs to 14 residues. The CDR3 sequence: CASRETGFLNEQFF. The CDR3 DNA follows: TGTGCCAGCAGGGAGACAGGGTTTTTAAATGAGCAGTTCTTC.